A selection of T cell receptor beta chains follows, all from one sample in a study of beta chain features in type 1 diabetes. Measured with immunoSEQ multiplex PCR; TCRdb has only the in-frame clones, and not every one. The data contain fewer than 900,000 clones, roughly 15% of them seen just once; the ten biggest clones take up around 0.02%. Sequenced input: naive CD4+ T cells from blood. These receptors originate from a woman younger than 30 in good health. The CDR3 runs from the conserved cysteine through the conserved F or W. The D gene is left open where the match is weak. Clone size, where shown, is once, few, many, or a class for clones that have expanded.

j_call	clone_size	v_call	d_call	cdr3_aa	cdr3_nt
TRBJ2-1	-	TRBV6-5	TRBD2	CASTLQRGSLEQFF	TGTGCCAGCACCCTCCAGCGGGGAAGTCTGGAGCAGTTCTTC
TRBJ2-1	-	TRBV21-1	-	CASSTTMTGGAPYNEQFF	TGTGCCAGCAGCACCACAATGACAGGGGGCGCACCCTACAATGAGCAGTTCTTC
TRBJ1-5	few	TRBV4-2	TRBD1	CASSQGSARGHQPQHF	TGTGCCAGCAGCCAAGGTTCGGCCAGGGGGCATCAGCCCCAGCATTTT
TRBJ2-2	few	TRBV29-1	-	CSVQRGLYTGELFF	TGCAGCGTCCAACGGGGACTGTACACCGGGGAGCTGTTTTTT
TRBJ2-3	-	TRBV4-3	TRBD2	CASSPYLAGDTDTQYF	TGCGCCAGCAGCCCGTACTTAGCGGGGGACACAGATACGCAGTATTTT
TRBJ2-3	-	TRBV7-6	TRBD2	CAQEREGQDTQYF	TGTGCCCAGGAGCGGGAGGGCCAAGATACGCAGTATTTT
TRBJ2-5	few	TRBV5-4	-	CASSQETTETQYF	TGTGCCAGCAGCCAGGAGACTACCGAGACCCAGTACTTC
TRBJ2-1	-	TRBV4-3	-	CASSQGLGGSYNEQFF	TGCGCCAGCAGCCAGGGTCTCGGGGGCTCCTACAATGAGCAGTTCTTC
TRBJ2-7	few	TRBV7-2	TRBD2	CASSLASSGASYEQYF	TGTGCCAGCAGCTTAGCCTCCAGCGGGGCCTCCTACGAGCAGTACTTC
TRBJ2-5	-	TRBV18	-	CASSPPLGTQYF	TGTGCCAGCTCACCACCACTGGGGACCCAGTACTTC
TRBJ2-5	once	TRBV11-2	-	CASSKQGRETQYF	TGTGCCAGCAGCAAACAGGGTCGGGAGACCCAGTACTTC
TRBJ1-2	-	TRBV7-2	-	CASSWSWGVNYGYTF	TGTGCCAGCAGCTGGTCATGGGGCGTGAACTATGGCTACACCTTC
TRBJ2-1	-	TRBV28	-	CASSLNNIHEQFF	TGTGCCAGCAGTTTAAACAATATCCATGAGCAGTTCTTC
TRBJ2-1	few	TRBV18	TRBD2	CASSPTAGGNGEQFF	TGTGCCAGCTCACCTACAGCGGGAGGGAACGGTGAGCAGTTCTTC
TRBJ1-3	-	TRBV11-1	-	CASSFAGGNTIYF	TGTGCCAGCAGCTTTGCGGGAGGAAACACCATATATTTT
TRBJ2-2	-	TRBV9	TRBD2	CASSTNPGSSGRETGELFF	TGTGCCAGCAGCACGAACCCGGGCTCTAGCGGTAGAGAGACCGGGGAGCTGTTTTTT
TRBJ2-7	few	TRBV6-5	-	CASQGGPYEQYF	TGTGCCAGCCAGGGGGGACCGTACGAGCAGTACTTC
TRBJ1-2	-	TRBV28	-	CAITPGRRFYGYTF	TGTGCCATCACTCCGGGCAGAAGGTTCTATGGCTACACCTTC
TRBJ2-7	-	TRBV6-5	-	CASSYSRGRGVYEQYF	TGTGCCAGCAGTTATTCCCGGGGAAGAGGTGTTTACGAGCAGTACTTC
TRBJ2-5	few	TRBV4-3	-	CASSAGLPKKETQYF	TGCGCCAGCAGCGCGGGACTCCCAAAAAAAGAGACCCAGTACTTC
TRBJ1-2	-	TRBV10-3	TRBD1	CAISELQGMDGYTF	TGTGCCATCAGTGAGCTACAGGGGATGGATGGCTACACCTTC
TRBJ2-5	-	TRBV5-6	-	CASSLFLEQYF	TGTGCCAGCAGCTTGTTTTTGGAGCAGTACTTC
TRBJ1-2	-	TRBV9	-	CASSVGQEGDGYTF	TGTGCCAGCAGCGTAGGACAGGAAGGAGATGGCTACACCTTC
TRBJ1-2	few	TRBV5-1	-	CASSLAVANYGYTF	TGCGCCAGCAGCTTGGCGGTAGCAAACTATGGCTACACCTTC
TRBJ2-1	-	TRBV29-1	-	CSVDSYSYNEQFF	TGCAGCGTTGATTCCTACTCCTACAATGAGCAGTTCTTC
TRBJ1-2	-	TRBV27	-	CASSLRRGDGYTF	TGTGCCAGCAGTTTGAGGAGGGGGGATGGCTACACCTTC
TRBJ1-1	-	TRBV5-1	-	CASGVDPRSTEAFF	TGCGCCAGCGGGGTGGACCCCCGGAGCACTGAAGCTTTCTTT
TRBJ2-1	-	TRBV18	-	CASSPSQTAYNEQFF	TGTGCCAGCTCGCCTTCGCAGACAGCTTACAATGAGCAGTTCTTC
TRBJ2-5	-	TRBV9	-	CASSVGGRAGTQYF	TGTGCCAGCAGCGTAGGGGGCAGGGCAGGAACCCAGTACTTC
TRBJ1-1	-	TRBV9	-	CASSGPVGGRLHTEAFF	TGTGCCAGCAGCGGTCCGGTCGGGGGGCGCCTCCACACTGAAGCTTTCTTT
TRBJ2-1	few	TRBV11-2	TRBD2	CASSLEGREIGEQFF	TGTGCCAGCAGCTTAGAAGGGCGGGAGATCGGGGAGCAGTTCTTC
TRBJ2-7	few	TRBV27	TRBD1	CASRSTGGSYEQYF	TGTGCCAGCAGATCTACAGGGGGGTCCTACGAGCAGTACTTC
TRBJ1-2	few	TRBV2	-	CASSVERDFSSDYGYTF	TGTGCCAGCAGTGTAGAACGGGATTTTAGTAGCGACTATGGCTACACCTTC
TRBJ2-7	-	TRBV9	-	CASSPLGGPYEQYF	TGTGCCAGCAGCCCCTTAGGAGGGCCCTACGAGCAGTACTTC
TRBJ2-1	-	TRBV7-8	-	CASSFTPRNEQFF	TGTGCCAGCAGCTTTACCCCCAGAAATGAGCAGTTCTTC
TRBJ2-7	few	TRBV7-2	-	CASSLLVTGYEQYF	TGTGCCAGCAGCTTATTGGTGACTGGTTACGAGCAGTACTTC
TRBJ2-1	few	TRBV10-3	TRBD2	CAISESRAGGEQFF	TGTGCCATCAGTGAGTCGAGGGCGGGAGGTGAGCAGTTCTTC
TRBJ2-3	many	TRBV10-3	TRBD2	CAISKRREGSPDTQYF	TGTGCCATCAGCAAACGGCGGGAGGGCTCCCCGGATACGCAGTATTTT
TRBJ2-1	-	TRBV2	-	CASSDPDIHEQFF	TGTGCCAGCAGTGATCCGGACATACATGAGCAGTTCTTC
TRBJ1-2	-	TRBV28	-	CASRLDYGYTF	TGTGCCAGCAGACTGGACTATGGCTACACCTTC
TRBJ2-1	few	TRBV5-1	-	CASSLSGQYNEQFF	TGCGCCAGCAGCTTGAGCGGGCAGTACAATGAGCAGTTCTTC
TRBJ1-2	-	TRBV29-1	TRBD1	CSISWTGARGYYGYTF	TGCAGCATCTCTTGGACAGGGGCAAGGGGTTACTATGGCTACACCTTC
TRBJ2-3	few	TRBV14	TRBD1	CASSYQPGQGTDTQYF	TGTGCCAGCAGCTACCAACCGGGACAGGGAACAGATACGCAGTATTTT
TRBJ1-2	few	TRBV25-1	TRBD1	CASRGGGGAFGYTF	TGTGCCAGCAGAGGGGGCGGGGGCGCCTTTGGCTACACCTTC
TRBJ2-7	-	TRBV7-2	-	CASRRTGGYEQYF	TGTGCCAGCAGAAGAACGGGCGGCTACGAGCAGTACTTC
TRBJ1-2	few	TRBV7-2	-	CASSLMVGGGYTF	TGTGCCAGCAGCTTAATGGTAGGGGGTGGCTACACCTTC
TRBJ1-5	-	TRBV28	-	CASSTSNQPQHF	TGTGCCAGCAGTACTAGCAATCAGCCCCAGCATTTT
TRBJ1-5	few	TRBV7-2	-	CASSPQSWPQHF	TGTGCCAGCAGTCCCCAGAGCTGGCCCCAGCATTTT
TRBJ2-4	few	TRBV19	-	CASTSSGTIQYF	TGTGCCAGTACCTCCTCTGGGACCATTCAGTACTTC
TRBJ2-7	-	TRBV11-2	-	CASSLVGVGTYEQYF	TGTGCCAGCAGCTTAGTTGGGGTAGGAACCTACGAGCAGTACTTC
TRBJ2-1	few	TRBV20-1	-	CSAVVYEQFF	TGCAGTGCCGTAGTTTATGAGCAGTTCTTC
TRBJ1-1	few	TRBV28	-	CASSPGDRVNTEAFF	TGTGCCAGCAGTCCAGGAGACAGAGTGAACACTGAAGCTTTCTTT
TRBJ2-3	few	TRBV5-8	TRBD2	CASSLGTSGFTDTQYF	TGTGCCAGCAGCTTGGGGACTAGCGGCTTCACAGATACGCAGTATTTT